This T cell receptor beta chain was sequenced during a study of T cell responses to AZD1222 COVID-19 vaccine. Produced via immunoSEQ multiplex PCR; TCRdb's table is partial and in-frame only. The table has 130,000 to 150,000 clones, approximately 88% seen once. V lost 4 bases, J lost 4 bases, and 18 bases lay in between. The germline V gene encodes CDR1 SGDLS and CDR2 YYNGEE. This CDR3 comprises 16 residues. Study-wide results and caveats: Sampling captured repertoires only after the peak T cell response.

A remark on this clone: Its antigen is not identified.

This specimen was peripheral blood, taken on day 0 of AZD1222 vaccination. This chain connects TRBV9 to TRBJ1-3, with no clear D. This TCR was sampled from an adult in good health. In DNA, the CDR3 is TGTGCCAGCAGCCCCCGCAGGAGTCTTATCGGAAACACCATATATTTT. Its translation is CASSPRRSLIGNTIYF.